This passage covers 27 T cell receptor beta chains from one sample sequenced in a study of human T cells and chemical hapten exposure. TCRdb processed the 5' RACE reads anew with MiXCR; each CDR3 protein has one entry. The repertoire holds about 120,000 distinct CDR3 sequences, with more than 15% as singletons. Unfractionated whole blood yielded total RNA. All receptors come from a human donor in good health.

This clonotype was counted a few times. The V and J genes are TRBV11-3 and TRBJ2-1; TRBD2 aligns across 9 bases. The CDR3 contains 15 residues. Germline assignment: CDR1 SGHNT and CDR2 YENEEA. J lost 2 bases, V lost 4 bases, and 3 bases had no gene match. The CDR3 region has the DNA TGTGCCAGCAGCTCCAGCGGGAGGACCTACAATGAGCAGTTCTTC. It specifies CASSSSGRTYNEQFF.

The V call is TRBV28, the J call TRBJ2-3; 8 nucleotides agree with TRBD2. The junction had 12 bases not matched to a gene; V was cut back by 3 bases and J by 7 bases. This CDR3 has 16 residues. The germline V gene has CDR1 MDHEN and CDR2 SYDVKM. The CDR3 DNA reads TGTGCCAGCAGTTTTTGGACGGGAGGGCGGGTACATACGCAGTATTTT. As protein: CASSFWTGGRVHTQYF.

This chain links TRBV12-3 or TRBV12-4 with TRBJ2-3; 11 nucleotides match TRBD2. J lost 7 bases, V lost 3 bases, and 3 bases had no gene match. The CDR3 is 14 amino acids. The CDR3 reads CASSFGTSGNTQYF. The CDR3 DNA reads as TGTGCCAGCAGTTTTGGGACTAGCGGAAATACGCAGTATTTT.

V gene TRBV5-4 combines with J gene TRBJ2-1; 11 positions match TRBD2. The V segment lost 3 bases and the J segment 8 bases; nucleotides outside the gene matches: 10. Per the germline V gene, CDR1 is SGHNT and CDR2 is YYREEE (reference sequence). The CDR3 length is 16 residues. The CDR3 DNA sequence: TGTGCCAGCAGCTCGGCTACTAGCGGGAGAAGGGATGAGCAGTTCTTC. Its protein product is CASSSATSGRRDEQFF. The full variable domain, completed using reference TRBV5-4 and TRBJ2-1, is ETGVTQSPTHLIKTRGQQVTLRCSSQSGHNTVSWYQQALGQGPQFIFQYYREEENGRGNFPPRFSGLQFPNYSSELNVNALELDDSALYLCASSSATSGRRDEQFFGPGTRLTVL.

The table lists this clonotype with a few counts. The chain links TRBV7-3 to TRBJ2-3, with 7 nucleotides matching TRBD1. J gave up 4 bases and V 5 bases, and 9 bases lay outside the gene matches. CDR1 and CDR2 (germline): SGHTA, FQGTGA. The CDR3 totals 15 residues. The CDR3 here is CASSLEGAIPDTQYF. In DNA, the CDR3 is TGTGCCAGCAGCCTAGAGGGGGCGATACCAGATACGCAGTATTTT.

This clonotype was observed a few times. The chain uses TRBV30 and TRBJ2-1; TRBD2 matches 9 bases. The length of the CDR3 is 17 residues. The V segment lost 3 bases and the J segment 2 bases; nucleotides outside the gene matches: 11. CDR1 and CDR2 (germline): GTSNPN, SVGIG (reference sequence). CDR3 nucleotide sequence: TGTGCCTGGAGCGCGACTAGCGGTAAACCTACCTACAATGAGCAGTTCTTC. This translates into CAWSATSGKPTYNEQFF.

This clonotype has a count of ten or more. CDR3 in DNA: TGTGCCAGCAGTTTATCCGAGATAAAGCAGTACTTC. The encoded protein is CASSLSEIKQYF. This chain connects TRBV28 to TRBJ2-7, with D unresolved. Germline V CDR1 and CDR2: MDHEN, SYDVKM. The CDR3 sequence is 12 residues long. V lost 1 base, J lost 8 bases, and 9 bases lay in between.

This clonotype has only a few counts. This sequence joins TRBV6-5 and TRBJ2-1; D unclear. Trimming shortened V by 5 bases and J by 10 bases, and 15 bases separated the two germline ends. Germline lookup yields CDR1 MNHEY and CDR2 SVGAGI. There are 13 residues in the CDR3. CDR3: CASSSSLGREQFF. DNA of the CDR3: TGTGCCAGCAGTAGCTCCTTAGGTCGGGAGCAGTTCTTC.

This clonotype was observed a few times. This CDR3 is CASSQGSRGQGYEQYF. The DNA for the CDR3 is TGTGCCAGCAGCCAGGGGAGTCGTGGACAGGGGTACGAGCAGTACTTC. The V call is TRBV3-1, the J call TRBJ2-7; 9 bases fit TRBD1. Germline V gives CDR1 LGHDT, CDR2 YNNKEL (reference sequence). V dropped 3 bases and J dropped 4; count of bases not matched to a gene: 10. CDR3 length: 16 residues.

The chain carries TRBV2 and TRBJ2-2, with D uncertain. Looked up from germline, CDR1 is SNHLY and CDR2 is FYNNEI. V lost 4 bases and J lost 6, with 12 bases in between. The CDR3 consists of 14 residues. The CDR3 spells CASSARVLAGELFF. CDR3 DNA: TGTGCCAGCAGTGCAAGGGTGTTGGCCGGGGAGCTGTTTTTT.

This chain joins TRBV7-2 and TRBJ2-3; perhaps TRBD2 as D (6 bases). Trimming shortened V by 1 base and J by 6 bases, and 14 bases separated the two germline ends. The CDR3 covers 15 residues. From germline, CDR1 is SGHTA and CDR2 FQGNSA. The CDR3 DNA follows: TGTGCCAGCAGCTTAGACGGGAGTTTGGCGGATACGCAGTATTTT. The encoded protein is CASSLDGSLADTQYF.

The chain carries TRBV5-4 and TRBJ1-4; D might be TRBD1 (5 bases). Germline-derived CDR1 and CDR2 are SGHNT and YYREEE (reference sequence). V gave up 2 bases and J gave up 2 bases, with 10 bases separating them. This CDR3 comprises 15 residues. The CDR3, as DNA: TGTGCCAGCAGCTTAGGGGTTGCGACTAATGAAAAACTGTTTTTT. Protein: CASSLGVATNEKLFF. Variable domain in full (rest from reference TRBV5-4 and TRBJ1-4): ETGVTQSPTHLIKTRGQQVTLRCSSQSGHNTVSWYQQALGQGPQFIFQYYREEENGRGNFPPRFSGLQFPNYSSELNVNALELDDSALYLCASSLGVATNEKLFFGSGTQLSVL.

The chain links TRBV20-1 to TRBJ2-7; 7 bases fit TRBD2. The length of the CDR3 is 14 residues. The germline gives CDR1 DFQATT, CDR2 SNEGSKA (reference sequence). Trimming took 2 bases from V and 4 from J; bases not matched to a gene: 8. The CDR3 protein is CSARRRGSTYEQYF. CDR3 DNA sequence: TGCAGTGCTAGACGGCGCGGGAGCACTTACGAGCAGTACTTC.

This chain uses TRBV20-1 with TRBJ2-7, with D perhaps matching TRBD2 (6 bases). The V end lost 1 base, the J end lost 6 bases, and 13 bases lay between the germline ends. CDR3 length: 13 amino acids. Looked up from germline, CDR1 is DFQATT and CDR2 is SNEGSKA (reference sequence). CDR3 protein: CSARAEGPGEQYF. CDR3 nucleotide sequence: TGCAGTGCTAGAGCGGAGGGCCCCGGCGAGCAGTACTTC.

The chain is built from TRBV5-1 and TRBJ2-3, with D tentatively TRBD2 (6 bases). The CDR3 runs to 14 residues. Per germline, CDR1 SGHRS and CDR2 YFSETQ. Trimming cost V 4 bases and J 1 base, with 10 bases left between them. The CDR3 sequence is CASSRSSGTDTQYF. The CDR3 DNA reads TGCGCCAGCAGCCGATCTAGCGGCACAGATACGCAGTATTTT.

This rearrangement joins TRBV7-8 to TRBJ2-1, with D possibly TRBD1 on 5 matching bases. Trimming stripped 4 bases from V and 6 bases from J, with 13 bases between. Germline CDR1 and CDR2: SGHVS and FQNEAQ. The CDR3 consists of 14 residues. The CDR3 loop reads CASSWTSRANEQFF. In nucleotides, the CDR3 is TGTGCCAGCAGCTGGACATCCAGGGCCAATGAGCAGTTCTTC.

This chain connects TRBV9 to TRBJ2-6, with D unclear. This CDR3 has 14 residues. CDR1 and CDR2 from the germline V gene are SGDLS and YYNGEE. The ends were cut back, 3 bases at V and 4 bases at J, with 8 bases in the middle. CDR3 region: CASSAPLGANVLTF. Written as DNA, the CDR3 is TGTGCCAGCAGCGCTCCCTTGGGGGCCAACGTCCTGACTTTC.

In its sample, this clonotype was seen a few times. The chain couples TRBV7-2 to TRBJ2-3, with TRBD2 matching over 8 bases. With 4 bases clipped from V and 8 bases from J, the junction kept 14 bases outside the gene matches. Germline loops: CDR1 SGHTA, CDR2 FQGNSA. The CDR3 has 16 amino acids. This CDR3 is CASSSRAGGRVATQYF. CDR3 DNA: TGTGCCAGCAGCTCAAGGGCGGGAGGCAGGGTGGCTACGCAGTATTTT.

This clonotype was recorded a few times. CDR3 in amino acids: CASSLVAGVDEQFF. As DNA, the CDR3 is TGCGCCAGCAGCCTGGTAGCGGGAGTCGATGAGCAGTTCTTC. The V call is TRBV5-1, the J call TRBJ2-1, with 9 bases fitting TRBD2. Germline assignment: CDR1 SGHRS and CDR2 YFSETQ. The CDR3 contains 14 residues. Trimming removed 4 bases from V and 8 bases from J; junction bases left unmatched: 7.

The rearrangement uses TRBV18 and TRBJ1-6; 8 bases fit TRBD1. V trimming: 6 bases; J trimming: 0 bases; junction bases outside the gene matches: 7. Germline V gene data show CDR1 as KGHSH and CDR2 as LQKENI. The CDR3 contains 17 residues. CDR3 DNA sequence: TGTGCCAGCTCGCCAAGGACAGGGAGCTCCTATAATTCACCCCTCCACTTT. Encoded protein: CASSPRTGSSYNSPLHF.

The gene calls are TRBV6-6 and TRBJ1-4; 10 bases line up with TRBD1. The germline V gene encodes CDR1 MNHNY and CDR2 SVGAGI (reference sequence). The CDR3 loop spans 15 amino acids. Trimming removed 2 bases from V and 5 bases from J; junction bases left unmatched: 2. CDR3 in amino acids: CASSYLDRGNEKLFF. The CDR3 coding sequence is TGTGCCAGCAGTTACCTGGACAGGGGGAATGAAAAACTGTTTTTT.

There are a few counts of this clonotype. In DNA, the CDR3 is TGTGCCAGCAGCTTACGCAGCTCCTATAATTCACCCCTCCACTTT. Translation gives CASSLRSSYNSPLHF. The chain uses TRBV5-6 and TRBJ1-6; D uncertain. CDR1 and CDR2 from the germline V gene are SGHDT and YYEEEE. Between the trimmed V and J ends, which lost 2 bases and 0 bases, there was a span of 6 bases. CDR3 length: 15 amino acids.

This clonotype was detected many times. The chain joins TRBV7-9 to TRBJ2-3; 8 bases match TRBD2. The junction had 6 bases not matched to a gene; V was cut back by 5 bases and J by 2 bases. This CDR3 contains 15 residues. In germline, CDR1 is SEHNR, CDR2 FQNEAQ (reference sequence). CDR3 DNA: TGTGCCAGCAGCCCCCGGACTAGCCTCACAGATACGCAGTATTTT. Amino acid sequence: CASSPRTSLTDTQYF.

The V gene is TRBV12-3 or TRBV12-4, the J gene TRBJ2-7, with 7 bases fitting TRBD1. This CDR3 has 14 residues. V was pared by 8 bases and J by 0 bases, with 7 bases of the junction left unmatched. The CDR3 nucleotides read TGTGCCAGCGGTGTAGGGGGCCCCTCCTACGAGCAGTACTTC. Translating it yields CASGVGGPSYEQYF.

This clonotype turned up a few times. The chain has TRBV4-2 and TRBJ2-2, with 7 bases that match TRBD2. Germline-derived CDR1 and CDR2 are LGHNA and YNFKEQ. Trimming removed 4 bases from V and 2 bases from J; junction bases left unmatched: 7. This CDR3 comprises 16 residues. The DNA of the CDR3 is TGTGCCAGCAGCCCACCACCGGGACTAAACACCGGGGAGCTGTTTTTT. Translation gives CASSPPPGLNTGELFF.

A few counts support this clonotype. The chain employs TRBV4-1 and TRBJ2-7, with 10 nucleotides matching TRBD1. V shed 3 bases and J 5 bases; nucleotides not matched to a gene: 7. Per germline, CDR1 MGHRA and CDR2 YSYEKL. The CDR3 contains 15 residues. The CDR3 loop reads CASSHPGQGIHEQYF. CDR3 coding DNA: TGCGCCAGCAGCCATCCGGGACAGGGGATCCACGAGCAGTACTTC.

In this sample, this clonotype turned up a few times. The rearrangement joins TRBV12-5 to TRBJ1-1; 7 bases are a match to TRBD1. In germline, CDR1 is LGHNT, CDR2 FRNRAP. The V segment lost 6 bases and the J segment 5 bases; nucleotides outside the gene matches: 12. The CDR3 consists of 15 residues. CDR3 amino acids: CASGFEWTGGTEAFF. The CDR3 DNA sequence: TGTGCTAGTGGGTTTGAATGGACAGGCGGTACTGAAGCTTTCTTT.